This T cell receptor beta chain was documented in a study of T cell repertoires in cytomegalovirus infection. The overall study: Indications of both CMV infection and matching HLA type were provided by public TCR beta signatures.

TCRdb reprocessed the reads with MiXCR, giving one entry per CDR3 protein. The table shows some 180,000 distinct CDR3 sequences, with roughly 15% occurring only once. Germline V CDR1 and CDR2: SQVTM, ANQGSEA. V was shortened by 5 bases and J by 4 bases, with 11 bases between the two germline ends. This CDR3 is 12 amino acids long. Points on this clonotype: Its antigen is not known.

Study outcomes and limitations: There were HLA-C-restricted CMV-specific TCR beta clonotypes dominating the ex vivo response. Cumulative public TCR beta family frequency identified CMV carriers with the relevant HLA.

The chain carries TRBV29-1 and TRBJ1-2; D not resolved. Material for sequencing was CD8+ T cells from PBMCs. This TCR was recovered from a human donor in good health (CMV status not recorded). Some clones in this sample may be carry-over from other donors' samples. CDR3 nucleotides: TGCAGCGTTCAGGCGGAGCCCTATGGCTACACCTTC. This gives the protein CSVQAEPYGYTF.